This TCR beta chain was captured in a study of blood T cell repertoires in COVID-19 (dated by TCRdb to about 2020). In the study overall: Samples from collaborators originated in the United States, Italy and Spain and spanned both the acute and convalescent phases of COVID-19. The material from the prospective study consisted of cDNA or gDNA derived from T cells, B-cell-depleted T cells, or PBMCs. The dataset comprised deeply sampled blood TCRbeta repertoires from subjects exposed to, actively infected with, or recovered from COVID-19. A freely available public database, intended as a resource for researchers studying the immune response to SARS-CoV-2, is where the repertoires were released. The samples were drawn from the first 160 participants of the ongoing ImmuneRACE study and from some 1,300 subjects provided by 6 global collaborators. Sample metadata almost always included a de-identified subject ID, COVID-19 status, age in years and sex. Where HLA class I and class II types were available, the types were taken from metadata supplied by the sample provider, not from assay-based typing. Overall study results and their limits: Clinical and demographic metadata were provided uncurated, with the amount varying by source and participant.

The immunoSEQ Assay, a bias-controlled multiplex PCR, was used to amplify TCRbeta CDR3 regions from genomic DNA. Under the source paper's analysis protocol: The number of nucleated cells in each sample was estimated by amplification of reference gene primers within the assay. To quantify the absolute abundance of each unique TCRbeta CDR3 rearrangement, sequence reads were collapsed and filtered. For each sample, productive Simpson clonality was calculated by taking the square root of Simpson's diversity index across productive rearrangements. Not all clones reach the TCRdb copy of this immuneACCESS table, which keeps in-frame sequences only. Checked studies attribute under half of the gap to unresolved V genes and leave the rest unexplained. The DNA was the basis for D and trimming; V, J and clone size are from that table. The sample records roughly 320,000 clones, more than 75% of which are singletons. Together, the top ten hold 1.3% of the sample.

Collaborating institutions collected whole blood in K2EDTA tubes following their own protocols. For TCRbeta analysis, collaborators shipped samples as frozen whole blood, isolated PBMCs, or DNA extracted from either of those sample types. V is cut by 0 bases and J by 5 bases, and the space between the germline ends is 11 bases. The germline V gene encodes CDR1 SGHRS and CDR2 YFSETQ. The CDR3 has 14 amino acids, counting the end cysteine and phenylalanine. Here the CDR3 DNA is all that survives: 42 bases in frame from base 1. In regard to this clone: Its antigen remains undetermined. No base quality information exists; no much larger clone differs at one position.

The clonotype was recovered from an older man with acute or convalescent COVID-19. The V gene is TRBV5-1 and the J gene is TRBJ1-1; the D gene cannot be resolved reliably. Sequencing was performed on peripheral blood. The base sequence is TGCGCCAGCAGCTTGGAGGTGACGGGAACTGAAGCTTTCTTT. Its translation reads: CASSLEVTGTEAFF.